This paragraph covers one T cell receptor (beta chain) sequence. No antigen is known for it. Clones were read by immunoSEQ multiplex PCR, and TCRdb kept only the in-frame ones, dropping some. The profile covers 100,000 to 150,000 clones, with approximately 90% appearing a single time and 1.5% to 2% taken by the ten largest. The data derive from a study of cytomegalovirus exposure and HLA in healthy donors. Study-wide results and limits: The TCR clusters that emerged in the first cohort tended, a later analysis found, to co-occur in the 120 validation repertoires. Cytomegalovirus status, reportedly, was diagnosed with high specificity and sensitivity by the classifier. There were some public TCRs occurring in many donors, but most TCR sequences were rare.

This CDR3 is 17 amino acids long. The junction had 11 bases not matched to a gene; V was cut back by 3 bases and J by 3 bases. CDR1 and CDR2 (germline): SNHLY, FYNNEI. It was the approximately 120-subject validation cohort, separate from the roughly 700-subject first cohort, to which the donors belonged. The TCR was taken from a young woman in good health and CMV-seronegative. The sample comprised PBMCs. This chain links TRBV2 with TRBJ2-5; 9 bases are shared with TRBD2. CDR3 loop: CASSDQGWRGGEETQYF. CDR3 coding DNA: TGTGCCAGCAGTGATCAGGGTTGGCGGGGGGGGGAAGAGACCCAGTACTTC.